The rows below give T cell receptor beta chains drawn from one sample of a study of cytomegalovirus exposure and HLA in healthy donors. TCRdb's copy holds only in-frame clones and misses some; the assay was immunoSEQ multiplex PCR. This sample has around 200,000 clones; 77% occur once, and the top ten carry less than 3%. What was sequenced was PBMCs. These receptors came from a woman aged 60 to 75 in good health and CMV-seropositive. CDR3s include the opening cysteine and the closing phenylalanine or tryptophan. The D gene is left open where the match is weak. Clone size is stated in some rows and not others, as once, few, many or a class when expanded.

cdr3_nt: TGTGCCAGCAGCTTGGTATTAAGCAATCAGCCCCAGCATTTT; cdr3_aa: CASSLVLSNQPQHF; v_call: TRBV5-6; d_call: NA; cdr3_length: 14; j_call: TRBJ1-5; clone_size: NA
cdr3_nt: TGTGCCAGCAGTGCGGACTCTACGCTAGGCTACACCTTC; cdr3_aa: CASSADSTLGYTF; v_call: TRBV6-5; d_call: NA; cdr3_length: 13; j_call: TRBJ1-2; clone_size: NA
cdr3_nt: TGTGCCAGCAGCAGCCGGGACAGGGGGGGCGAGCAGTACTTC; cdr3_aa: CASSSRDRGGEQYF; v_call: TRBV13; d_call: TRBD1; cdr3_length: 14; j_call: TRBJ2-7; clone_size: NA
cdr3_nt: TGTGCCAGCAGCTCGTACAGTGGTTACGAGCAGTACTTC; cdr3_aa: CASSSYSGYEQYF; v_call: TRBV11-2; d_call: NA; cdr3_length: 13; j_call: TRBJ2-7; clone_size: NA
cdr3_nt: TGCGCCAGCAGCCAAGCGGGGACTAGCGGGAGGGCTCTAGAGACCCAGTACTTC; cdr3_aa: CASSQAGTSGRALETQYF; v_call: TRBV4-1; d_call: TRBD2; cdr3_length: 18; j_call: TRBJ2-5; clone_size: NA
cdr3_nt: TGTGCCAGCTCACCAAATTCAGGGGATTATCAGCCCCAGCATTTT; cdr3_aa: CASSPNSGDYQPQHF; v_call: TRBV18; d_call: NA; cdr3_length: 15; j_call: TRBJ1-5; clone_size: few
cdr3_nt: TGTGCCAGCAGCGCGGGGACAGGGGGCGCCTATGGCTACACCTTC; cdr3_aa: CASSAGTGGAYGYTF; v_call: TRBV6-1; d_call: TRBD1; cdr3_length: 15; j_call: TRBJ1-2; clone_size: NA
cdr3_nt: TGCGCCAGCAGTGTCTCACCTATTCTGGACACTGAAGCTTTCTTT; cdr3_aa: CASSVSPILDTEAFF; v_call: TRBV5-1; d_call: NA; cdr3_length: 15; j_call: TRBJ1-1; clone_size: NA
cdr3_nt: TGTTCCAGCAGCTATACACAGGGGAGAGGAACTGAAGCTTTCTTT; cdr3_aa: CSSSYTQGRGTEAFF; v_call: TRBV7-9; d_call: TRBD1; cdr3_length: 15; j_call: TRBJ1-1; clone_size: NA
cdr3_nt: TGCGCCAGCAGACCCGACAGGGGACGGGGTGGCTACACCTTC; cdr3_aa: CASRPDRGRGGYTF; v_call: TRBV5-1; d_call: TRBD1; cdr3_length: 14; j_call: TRBJ1-2; clone_size: NA
cdr3_nt: TGCGCCAGCAGTTTAAGGGAGAGCGGGGAGCTGTTTTTT; cdr3_aa: CASSLRESGELFF; v_call: TRBV10-1; d_call: NA; cdr3_length: 13; j_call: TRBJ2-2; clone_size: NA
cdr3_nt: TGTGCCAGCAGCCAAGAGAGCAACTACAATGAGCAGTTCTTC; cdr3_aa: CASSQESNYNEQFF; v_call: TRBV7-2; d_call: NA; cdr3_length: 14; j_call: TRBJ2-1; clone_size: NA
cdr3_nt: TGCAGTGCTAGAGATCCAGGGGAAGCTTTCTTT; cdr3_aa: CSARDPGEAFF; v_call: TRBV20-1; d_call: NA; cdr3_length: 11; j_call: TRBJ1-1; clone_size: NA
cdr3_nt: TGTGCCAGCAGCCAAGAGTTAAGCGCAACGAACACCGGGGAGCTGTTTTTT; cdr3_aa: CASSQELSATNTGELFF; v_call: TRBV14; d_call: NA; cdr3_length: 17; j_call: TRBJ2-2; clone_size: NA
cdr3_nt: TGTGCCAGCAGTGTGGGGGGAGGACGGTTCTCTGGAAACACCATATATTTT; cdr3_aa: CASSVGGGRFSGNTIYF; v_call: TRBV6-1; d_call: NA; cdr3_length: 17; j_call: TRBJ1-3; clone_size: NA
cdr3_nt: TGTGCCAGCTCACCATTCCGACAGGGGTCCGGAGAGACCCAGTACTTC; cdr3_aa: CASSPFRQGSGETQYF; v_call: TRBV18; d_call: TRBD1; cdr3_length: 16; j_call: TRBJ2-5; clone_size: NA
cdr3_nt: TGTGCCAGCACCCGGACAGGGGTGGTCAACGAGCAGTACTTC; cdr3_aa: CASTRTGVVNEQYF; v_call: TRBV5-5; d_call: TRBD1; cdr3_length: 14; j_call: TRBJ2-7; clone_size: NA
cdr3_nt: TGTGCCAGCAGCCGGGGACAGGTTGCAACTAATGAAAAACTGTTTTTT; cdr3_aa: CASSRGQVATNEKLFF; v_call: TRBV7-9; d_call: TRBD1; cdr3_length: 16; j_call: TRBJ1-4; clone_size: NA
cdr3_nt: TGCGCCAGCAGCTCCCCCGGGACAACGAACTATGGCTACACCTTC; cdr3_aa: CASSSPGTTNYGYTF; v_call: TRBV5-1; d_call: NA; cdr3_length: 15; j_call: TRBJ1-2; clone_size: NA
cdr3_nt: TGTGCCAGCAGCGGAGGGACAGGGGACCACCAGCCCCAGCATTTT; cdr3_aa: CASSGGTGDHQPQHF; v_call: TRBV7-8; d_call: TRBD1; cdr3_length: 15; j_call: TRBJ1-5; clone_size: once
cdr3_nt: TGTGCCAGCAGTCCAGAAAGCGAGCAGTACTTC; cdr3_aa: CASSPESEQYF; v_call: TRBV2; d_call: NA; cdr3_length: 11; j_call: TRBJ2-7; clone_size: NA
cdr3_nt: TGTGCCAGCAGCCAAGATATCGACTACCAAGAGACCCAGTACTTC; cdr3_aa: CASSQDIDYQETQYF; v_call: TRBV4-2; d_call: NA; cdr3_length: 15; j_call: TRBJ2-5; clone_size: once
cdr3_nt: TGTGCCAGCAGCCAGATCTGGGACAGCTCCTACAATGAGCAGTTCTTC; cdr3_aa: CASSQIWDSSYNEQFF; v_call: TRBV4-2; d_call: TRBD1; cdr3_length: 16; j_call: TRBJ2-1; clone_size: NA
cdr3_nt: TGTGCCAGCAGTGAGGGGCAGGGGCATCAGCCCCAGCATTTT; cdr3_aa: CASSEGQGHQPQHF; v_call: TRBV2; d_call: NA; cdr3_length: 14; j_call: TRBJ1-5; clone_size: once
cdr3_nt: TGTGCCAGCAGCTTAAACAGGGTGGGCTCCTACGAGCAGTACTTC; cdr3_aa: CASSLNRVGSYEQYF; v_call: TRBV11-2; d_call: NA; cdr3_length: 15; j_call: TRBJ2-7; clone_size: NA